This passage covers 16 T cell receptor beta chains from one sample sequenced in a study of T cells in Graves' hyperthyroidism and ophthalmopathy. It was RNA transcripts that yielded the amplified TCR beta CDR3 regions. HTBI primers drove first-round RT-PCR of the TCR CDR3. TCRdb redid the calling of the multiplex PCR reads with MiXCR, one entry per CDR3 protein. Altogether about 560,000 distinct CDR3 sequences are present, approximately 15% being singletons, with the ten largest covering around 18%. Source material: blood. The receptors were gathered from a young woman with Graves' hyperthyroidism.

This clonotype was detected many times. The chain has TRBV12-3 or TRBV12-4 and TRBJ2-3, with D possibly matching TRBD2 (6 bases). The length of the CDR3 is 15 residues. The V end lost 4 bases, the J end lost 3 bases, and 14 bases lay between the germline ends. The CDR3 bases are TGTGCCAGCAGTTCCTCCGGGACTGCGACAGATACGCAGTATTTT. It yields the protein CASSSSGTATDTQYF.

This clonotype was picked up many times. This chain joins TRBV18 and TRBJ2-5; no clear D gene. The CDR3 consists of 12 residues. V lost 4 bases and J lost 3, with 6 bases in between. CDR1 is KGHSH and CDR2 is LQKENI in the germline V gene. As DNA, the CDR3 is TGTGCCAGCTCACGCATCGAAGAGACCCAGTACTTC. Its translation: CASSRIEETQYF.

This clonotype was found many times. The chain combines TRBV11-2 with TRBJ2-3; 9 bases agree with TRBD2. Germline CDR1 is SGHAT and CDR2 is FQNNGV. After removal of 7 bases from V and 1 base from J, the junction contained 6 bases not matched to a gene. CDR3 length: 15 residues. CDR3 sequence: CASNSRLAGTDTQYF. CDR3 nucleotides: TGTGCCAGCAACAGTAGACTAGCGGGCACAGATACGCAGTATTTT.

This clonotype was seen a handful of times. The chain is built from TRBV5-1 and TRBJ2-5; 13 nucleotides match TRBD2. Germline assignment: CDR1 SGHRS and CDR2 YFSETQ. This CDR3 is 15 amino acids long. The V segment lost 4 bases and the J segment 5 bases; nucleotides outside the gene matches: 5. CDR3 DNA: TGCGCCAGCAGCAGGGGGACTAGCGGGATCGAGACCCAGTACTTC. Translation: CASSRGTSGIETQYF.

The chain uses TRBV13 and TRBJ1-4; 10 positions agree with TRBD1. Germline assignment: CDR1 PRHDT and CDR2 FYEKMQ (reference sequence). The CDR3 spans 15 residues. Trimming at V came to 0 bases and at J to 7 bases, leaving 2 bases not matched to a gene. This chain's CDR3 is CASSLGRTGGEKLFF. DNA of the CDR3: TGTGCCAGCAGCTTAGGAAGGACAGGGGGTGAAAAACTGTTTTTT.

The V call is TRBV24-1, the J call TRBJ2-1; TRBD1 agrees at 9 bases. The J call could be wrong; TRBJ2-7 is a better fit for the DNA end. The CDR3 has 17 amino acids. The germline V gene encodes CDR1 KGHDR and CDR2 SFDVKD. The DNA for the CDR3 is TGTGCCACCAGTGAGCCCGAGGGACAGGGTTTCTTCAATGAGCAGTACTTC. It codes for CATSEPEGQGFFNEQYF.

This clonotype was counted between two and nine times. The chain uses TRBV19 and TRBJ2-2; tentatively, D is TRBD1 (6 bases). V was cut by 10 bases and J by 2 bases, with 14 bases left in between. Germline lookup yields CDR1 LNHDA and CDR2 SQIVND (reference sequence). This CDR3 is built from 14 residues. CDR3 bases: TGTGCCACTTCCTGGACAGCTAACACCGGGGAGCTGTTTTTT. It encodes CATSWTANTGELFF. Full variable domain (missing parts from reference TRBV19 and TRBJ2-2): DGGITQSPKYLFRKEGQNVTLSCEQNLNHDAMYWYRQDPGQGLRLIYYSQIVNDFQKGDIAEGYSVSREKKESFPLTVTSAQKNPTAFYLCATSWTANTGELFFGEGSRLTVL.

In its sample, this clonotype was seen many times. The chain has TRBV7-2 and TRBJ2-7; D not resolved. CDR3 length: 13 amino acids. Germline CDR1 reads SGHTA; CDR2 reads FQGNSA. Trimming took 4 bases from V and 4 from J, leaving 11 bases between them. This chain's CDR3 is CASSSAGFYEQYF. The CDR3 nucleotides are TGTGCCAGCAGCTCCGCCGGCTTTTACGAGCAGTACTTC.

There are many counts of this clonotype. V gene TRBV24-1 combines with J gene TRBJ1-1, with 7 bases aligning to TRBD1. The CDR3 is made up of 15 amino acids. The germline V gene has CDR1 KGHDR and CDR2 SFDVKD. The trim removed 4 bases at V and 6 bases at J, leaving 10 bases unmatched. The CDR3 protein is CATSDRRTGSAEAFF. CDR3 sequence (DNA): TGTGCCACCAGTGACCGTCGGACAGGCAGCGCTGAAGCTTTCTTT.

This chain links TRBV27 with TRBJ2-5; 13 bases align to TRBD2. The CDR3 runs 18 residues. After removal of 5 bases from V and 1 base from J, the junction contained 10 bases not matched to a gene. Germline CDR1 and CDR2: MNHEY and SMNVEV (reference sequence). DNA of the CDR3: TGTGCCAGCAGTCGACGACTAGCGGGAGGACCCCCCCAAGAGACCCAGTACTTC. It encodes CASSRRLAGGPPQETQYF.

This clonotype was seen at least ten times. The chain has TRBV28 and TRBJ2-3, with 7 positions matching TRBD1. With V trimmed by 10 bases and J by 1 base, 2 bases remained unmatched. This CDR3 is 12 amino acids long. The germline V gene encodes CDR1 MDHEN and CDR2 SYDVKM. DNA for the CDR3: TGTGCCATAGGACAGGGCACAGATACGCAGTATTTT. Translating it yields CAIGQGTDTQYF.

This clonotype was recorded at least ten times. The V call is TRBV12-3 or TRBV12-4, the J call TRBJ2-1; TRBD2 matches at 7 bases. J lost 6 bases, V lost 4 bases, and 9 bases had no gene match. CDR3 length equals 15 residues. CDR3 nucleotide sequence: TGTGCCAGCAGTTATGGAAAGCGGGAATTCAATGAGCAGTTCTTC. It specifies CASSYGKREFNEQFF.

There are many counts of this clonotype. The rearrangement joins TRBV12-3 or TRBV12-4 to TRBJ2-6; the D gene is possibly TRBD2 (6 bases). V was shortened by 5 bases and J by 2 bases, with 16 bases between the two germline ends. This CDR3 comprises 17 residues. Written as DNA, the CDR3 is TGTGCCAGCAGTCCCTCCCTGTGGGAGGCTGGGGCCAACGTCCTGACTTTC. Translated: CASSPSLWEAGANVLTF.

Many counts were recorded for this clonotype. The J gene is TRBJ1-2, the V gene TRBV20-1, with 9 bases aligning to TRBD1. CDR1 is DFQATT and CDR2 is SNEGSKA in the germline V gene (reference sequence). The CDR3 sequence is 14 residues long. The trim removed 3 bases at V and 7 bases at J, leaving 9 bases unmatched. CDR3 sequence reads: CSARRTGGRGGYTF. The CDR3 DNA sequence: TGCAGTGCTAGGCGTACAGGGGGCAGGGGTGGCTACACCTTC.

The sample holds many counts of this clonotype. The chain links TRBV6-1 to TRBJ2-2; 11 positions match TRBD2. Germline V gives CDR1 MNHNS, CDR2 SASEGT. The CDR3 sequence is 16 residues long. The V gene end was trimmed by 5 bases and the J gene end by 4 bases; junction bases not matched to a gene: 6. The CDR3 DNA reads TGTGCCAGCAGTTCTTCTAGCGGGGGGCCCACCGGGGAGCTGTTTTTT. This gives the protein CASSSSSGGPTGELFF.

The V gene is TRBV4-3, the J gene TRBJ2-7; possible D gene TRBD2, 6 bases. The CDR3 is made up of 15 amino acids. Germline V gives CDR1 LGHNA, CDR2 YSLEER. V was clipped by 2 bases and J by 1 base, with 12 bases between them. The CDR3 DNA sequence: TGCGCCAGCAGCCAATCCCACGGGGGTTCCTACGAGCAGTACTTC. Translation: CASSQSHGGSYEQYF.